This TCR beta chain was retrieved from a study of T cells in localized non-small cell lung cancer (dated by TCRdb to about 2020). Context from the whole study: T cell repertoires of 200 to 300 early-stage NSCLC patients were analyzed, with tumors being compared against uninvolved tumor-adjacent lungs. All 240 or so NSCLC patients in the cohort were treatment-naive and had localized lung tumors that were resected. The mean age of the NSCLC patients was roughly 70 years, with about 130 men and 95 to 110 women.

CDR1 and CDR2 were assigned from the germline V gene as MGHRA and YSYEKL. There are 16 amino acids in the CDR3, from cysteine to phenylalanine inclusive. Of the read, only the CDR3 DNA is kept; its 48 bases are in frame from base 1. Clipping removes 2 bases from V and 8 bases from J, with 8 as the unmatched junction base count. In regard to this clone: There is no known antigen for this receptor. Base qualities are not recorded, but no much larger clone differs from it by a single base.

At diagnosis, peripheral blood, uninvolved tumor-adjacent lung and tumor were collected and were preserved as a mix of fresh-frozen and FFPE material. For TCR repertoire profiling, blood samples were analyzed as peripheral blood mononuclear cells. General findings and caveats noted by the study authors: Of the top 100 tumor clones, a median of around 57 were detected in paired uninvolved adjacent lung; under 35 were also among that lung's top 100. Uninvolved tumor-adjacent lung showed the highest T cell clonality, higher than tumor, which suggests more focused antigenic responses in the uninvolved tumor-adjacent lung. Higher T cell density in blood was associated with longer overall survival, whereas higher clonality in adjacent lung was associated with shorter survival. Since the design was exploratory, TCR variables were selected using unadjusted p-values with no false-discovery rate correction. Because multi-region tumor sequencing was not done, intratumor heterogeneity could not be ruled out.

The immunoSEQ Assay was used to sequence TCR beta CDR3 regions from DNA. As for how the authors treated the data: T cell density was computed as TCR beta template counts normalized to usable DNA estimated by amplifying housekeeping genes. Using the preseqR package, richness was estimated by extrapolating to 120,000 templates for tissue samples and 400,000 templates for PBMC samples. Clonality was taken to be one minus Pielou's evenness. Tissue-enriched TCRs were identified through differential abundance testing performed on productive amino-acid clonotypes, with a minimum total count of 5 and an alpha of 0.1. The Jaccard Index and the Morisita Overlap Index were used to measure repertoire overlap between compartments. GLIPH grouped TCR beta CDR3s together with public tetramer-defined viral CDR3s, and a viral motif had to include at least three viral sequences and also show V-gene enrichment. TCRdb holds this immuneACCESS table with in-frame rearrangements only. Some clones are missing; in checked studies, unresolved V genes explain under half, and the rest has no known cause. V and J calls and clone size are given by that table; D and trimming were obtained from the DNA. Here the sample has roughly 35,000 clones; approximately 90% occur a single time. Clones ranked in the top ten supply 7% to 7.5% of the sample.

This receptor was taken from a woman aged 40 to 75 with stage I lung adenocarcinoma. The source material was peripheral blood, sampled before any cancer treatment. The V gene is TRBV4-1 and the J gene is TRBJ2-1, and 11 bases in between align with TRBD1. The DNA reads TGCGCCAGCAGCCAAATCCCAGGACAGGGGGCGGATGAGCAGTTCTTC. Its protein product is CASSQIPGQGADEQFF.